These 5 T cell receptor beta chains originate from one sample sequenced in a study of tumor-infiltrating lymphocytes in primary liver carcinoma. Co-extracted RNA and DNA came from roughly 20-30 mg of unsorted bulk tissue. The input was 450 to 500 ng total RNA; TCR beta cDNA was made from it with a constant-region primer. Researchers made the TCR beta libraries by running three nested multiplex PCR rounds with slightly modified ARM-PCR. TRBV1-TRBV30 forward primers paired with a C-beta reverse primer drove the first two PCR rounds, ten to eleven cycles each. TCRdb analysed the multiplex PCR reads with MiXCR anew, one entry per CDR3 protein. The sample consists of 95,000 to 150,000 distinct CDR3 sequences, about 68% of them appearing once. The sample comprised liver tumor tissue from sampling region 1. This sample's subset: tumor region T1, superior pole. All receptors derive from a woman between 55 and 75 years old with primary liver carcinoma and hepatitis B virus infection.

Worth noting for this clonotype: This likely comes from a read error, as the CDR3 has no conserved phenylalanine or tryptophan at its end. The chain combines TRBV11-3 with TRBJ2-2, with D possibly matching TRBD2 (6 bases). V gave up 5 bases and J gave up 2 bases, with 12 bases separating them. Germline CDR1 and CDR2: SGHNT and YENEEA. The CDR3 is 15 amino acids. CDR3: CASSTGGTNTGELFS. In DNA, the CDR3 is TGTGCCAGCAGCACTGGCGGGACCAACACCGGGGAGCTGTTTTCT.

About this clonotype: This could be a read error, since a much larger clone is one nucleotide away. DNA of the CDR3: TGCAGCGTCCAGGGGGGACTAGCGGGACATGACGAGCAGTACTTC. Translated: CSVQGGLAGHDEQYF. V gene TRBV29-1 combines with J gene TRBJ2-7; TRBD2 agrees at 13 bases. J lost 5 bases, V lost 6 bases, and 10 bases had no gene match. The germline CDR1 and CDR2 sequences are SQVTM and ANQGSEA. This CDR3 is 15 amino acids long.

CDR3 DNA sequence: TGTGCCAGCTCACGATCTAGCGGGAATGACATTCAGTACTTC. Protein: CASSRSSGNDIQYF. V and J are TRBV18 and TRBJ2-4, with TRBD2 identical over 9 bases. Germline V gene lookup returns CDR1 KGHSH and CDR2 LQKENI. The CDR3 spans 14 residues. V was pared by 4 bases and J by 8 bases, with 6 bases of the junction left unmatched.

Worth noting for this clonotype: The CDR3 ends on some other residue instead of the conserved phenylalanine or tryptophan, so this is likely a read error. The chain recombines TRBV29-1 with TRBJ2-5, with 11 bases lining up with TRBD2. J gave up 2 bases and V 3 bases, and 2 bases lay outside the gene matches. CDR1 SQVTM and CDR2 ANQGSEA come from the germline V gene. The CDR3 is 14 amino acids. The DNA for the CDR3 is TGCAGCGTTGATGGGACTAGCGGACAAGAGACCCAGTACCTC. It yields the protein CSVDGTSGQETQYL.

About this clonotype itself: One end of the junction does not line up with germline, which may come from a read error. V gene TRBV11-2 combines with J gene TRBJ2-1; unclear D gene. The CDR3 is made up of 15 amino acids. Germline V gives CDR1 SGHAT, CDR2 FQNNGV. CDR3 amino acids: CASGLGLNRYNEQFF. The CDR3 bases are TGTGCCAGCGGCTTGGGCCTGAACCGCTACAATGAGCAGTTCTTC.